This T cell receptor beta chain appears in the sequencing data of a study of blood T cell repertoires in COVID-19. About the research overall: Acute and convalescent COVID-19 samples came from the United States, Italy and Spain.

The ends lost 5 bases at V and 5 bases at J; junction bases unmatched: 9. The CDR3 is 16 residues long. Per germline, CDR1 SGHTA and CDR2 FQGNSA. Repertoires were generated with immunoSEQ multiplex PCR, while TCRdb's copy carries only in-frame clones and drops some. Among just over 300,000 clones listed, 85% to 90% were seen once. Seattle's cohort entered during active infection and was followed longitudinally. The V gene is TRBV7-2, the J gene TRBJ2-3; 11 nucleotides align to TRBD2. This receptor was taken from a young woman with COVID-19, enrolled during active disease. The specimen was peripheral blood. CDR3 nucleotides: TGTGCCAGCAGCCGCCAACTAGCGGGGGTTAAAGATACGCAGTATTTT. Translation gives CASSRQLAGVKDTQYF.